The sequence of this T cell receptor beta chain was determined in a study of T cells in Graves' hyperthyroidism and ophthalmopathy. RNA transcripts yielded amplified TCR beta CDR3 regions. A first-round RT-PCR of the TCR CDR3 used the HTBI primer set. TCRdb independently ran MiXCR on the multiplex PCR reads; one entry per CDR3 protein. The data show a few hundred thousand distinct CDR3 sequences, 20% to 25% seen once. Pregnant or lactating patients were excluded, as were those with uncontrolled infection or other autoimmune disease. Trimming at V came to 3 bases and at J to 0 bases, leaving 3 bases not matched to a gene. The CDR3 runs to 18 residues. The germline V gene encodes CDR1 LGHDT and CDR2 YNNKEL (reference sequence).

The sequence derives from a man between 50 and 59 years old with Graves' hyperthyroidism. The V call is TRBV3-1, the J call TRBJ2-1; TRBD2 matches 15 bases. What was sequenced was blood. CDR3 nucleotide sequence: TGTGCCAGCAGCCACGGACTAGCGGGAGGGAGCTCCTACAATGAGCAGTTCTTC. Encoded protein: CASSHGLAGGSSYNEQFF.